The sequence of this T cell receptor (beta chain) was determined in a study of T cell clonality in common variable immunodeficiency. This clone was counted a few times. The antigen is not known. The read falls 3 residues short of the CDR3 end, and the missing part is taken from the germline J gene. This CDR3 is built from 14 residues. Germline loops: CDR1 GTSNPN, CDR2 SVGIG (reference sequence). Trimming cost V 1 base and J 5 bases; bases outside gene matches: 5. Study-level findings and limits: Compared with healthy controls, CVID subjects showed increased TCRbeta clonality, mostly in about a third.

Profiling relied on immunoSEQ multiplex PCR, and the TCRdb table lists in-frame clones only, not all of them. Found here are under 60,000 clones, no singletons; the ten largest cover more than 3%. The TCR originated in a person aged 18-70 years in good health. The sequenced sample was peripheral blood mononuclear cells. The chain joins TRBV30 to TRBJ1-1; 9 nucleotides match TRBD1. The covered CDR3 bases are TGTGCCTGGAGTGGGGACAGGGAGGCGACTGAA. This translates into CAWSGDREATE. The whole CDR3 region reads CAWSGDREATEAFF.